This T cell receptor beta chain was captured by sequencing in a study of CD8+ T cells in alopecia areata (dated by TCRdb to between 2017 and 2018). Notes on the research overall: The treated patients took part in an open-label pilot trial in which moderate-to-severe alopecia areata was treated with oral tofacitinib at 5 to 10 mg twice daily. The RNA source kit depended on sample type: the PAXgene miRNA kit for fixed scalp, the miRNeasy kit for PBMCs, and the RNeasy kit for mouse skin. Scalp clonality was compared across normal scalp (n=4), patchy alopecia areata scalp (n=8), and alopecia totalis/universalis scalp (n=8). Biopsies were taken from tofacitinib-treated patients at baseline and at 4 and 24 weeks of treatment, and a later scalp biopsy was taken in several of the tofacitinib-treated patients. To study T cell clonal expansion in alopecia areata, the researchers applied high-throughput TCRbeta sequencing to both the C3H/HeJ mouse model and human patients. immunoSEQ multiplex PCR using 35 Vbeta forward primers and 13 Jbeta reverse primers was used to amplify TCRbeta CDR3 regions. Tofacitinib was administered for 6 to 18 months, and 6 months of follow-up off drug were then conducted to assess delayed response and recurrence. Human TCRbeta sequencing covered scalp tissue and sorted CD4+ and CD8+ peripheral blood T cells from patchy and totalis/universalis alopecia areata patients and healthy controls. The SALT score, which quantifies the percentage of affected scalp surface area, was used to measure disease severity in treated patients.

Study-wide findings and limitations: Unlike mouse skin, where gammadelta T cells dominate, normal human skin contains resident alphabeta T cells that get sequenced too, which complicates analysis of the scalp TCR repertoire. With tofacitinib, both scalp clonality and the number of expanded CD8+ clones among the top 100 scalp clones went down significantly. Many expanded lesional clones persisted in scalp and blood during tofacitinib treatment, which may partly explain relapse after stopping treatment. The treated cohort was small, with a single nonresponder, so links between baseline CD8+ expansion and response need larger studies. Shared TCR sequences between patients were less evident than in mice, which may be partly attributable to HLA diversity in the patient population. Lesional scalp, especially in alopecia totalis/universalis, showed higher clonality and more expanded CD8+ clones than normal scalp, suggesting antigenic drive.

The library was produced with the immunoSEQ multiplex PCR assay. To provide template for TCR sequencing, every sample had RNA extracted and reverse transcribed into cDNA. SuperScript III was used to make first-strand cDNA, primed with a 2:1 mix of oligo-dT and random hexamers. Amplification bias was assessed with a synthetic immune receptor repertoire, and residual bias was removed computationally. Regarding the original processing steps: After raw reads were preprocessed to remove errors, the CDR3 was defined following IMGT conventions as running from the conserved cysteine to phenylalanine. To get clonality, Shannon entropy was normalized by log2 of the number of productive unique TCRs and the result was subtracted from 1. Whether scalp clones were CD4 or CD8 was inferred by matching scalp TCRbeta sequences against CD4 and CD8 repertoires sorted from blood. In its TCRdb copy, this immuneACCESS table keeps in-frame sequences only and misses some clones. Where compared with another copy, unresolved V genes explain less than half of these, and the others have no known cause. V and J calls and clone size come straight from that table; D and trimming were deduced from the DNA. This sample lists about 190,000 clones; under 60% were detected once. The ten biggest clones cover about 12% of the sample.

As for this clone: Which antigen it targets is not known. Base quality data are lacking; no much larger clone is found one base away.

Measured from the cysteine to the phenylalanine, the CDR3 is 19 residues long. Only the CDR3 portion is preserved as DNA: 57 bases, with reading frame beginning at the first base. The germline V gene provides CDR1 SGHRS and CDR2 YFSETQ. V is reduced by 7 bases and J by 2 bases, leaving a spacing of 25 bases between them. Explained via the paper, the time point label denotes: 24 weeks on oral tofacitinib. The treatment or condition label, read with the paper, signifies: oral pan-JAK inhibitor, 5-10 mg twice daily. Lesional scalp punch biopsies and peripheral blood were collected from alopecia areata patients. PBMCs were separated by density centrifugation and stained for CD3, CD4 and CD8, after which CD4+ and CD8+ T cells were sorted on a FACSAria.

The TCR comes from a human donor with alopecia areata. The chain is made from TRBV5-1 and TRBJ2-6; the D region possibly corresponds to TRBD1 (6 bases align). Sequencing was performed on CD8+ T cells sorted from blood, taken at week 24, from a patient treated with tofacitinib. The DNA sequence follows: TGCGCCAGCGGTAGCCGGGACACCGAACCTAACCCTGGGGCCAACGTCCTGACTTTC. It translates to CASGSRDTEPNPGANVLTF. Reference TRBV5-1 and TRBJ2-6 genes cover what lies past the CDR3, so the full variable domain is KAGVTQTPRYLIKTRGQQVTLSCSPISGHRSVSWYQQTPGQGLQFLFEYFSETQRNKGNFPGRFSGRQFSNSRSEMNVSTLELGDSALYLCASGSRDTEPNPGANVLTFGAGSRLTVL.